A single sample is the source of the 8 T cell receptor beta chains below, sequenced in a study of blood T cell repertoires in COVID-19. Sequenced by immunoSEQ multiplex PCR; TCRdb stores in-frame clones only, minus some. This table holds 200,000 or so clones, roughly 80% found once. Sequencing used PBMCs or T cells enriched from blood (not recorded which). The receptors derive from a woman between 35 and 50 years old with acute COVID-19.

The chain joins TRBV10-2 to TRBJ2-7; 9 bases are shared with TRBD1. J lost 2 bases, V lost 6 bases, and 5 bases had no gene match. Germline V CDR1 and CDR2: WSHSY, SAAADI. CDR3 size: 14 residues. This CDR3 is CASRLGTGPYEQYF. The CDR3, as DNA: TGCGCCAGCAGGCTCGGGACAGGGCCCTACGAGCAGTACTTC.

On this clone: The limits of the CDR3 on the DNA are not certain, so only TCRdb's listed CDR3 is given. The gene calls are TRBV12-3 or TRBV12-4 and TRBJ2-2; the table's D call of TRBD2 was not tested on the DNA. The CDR3 has 12 residues if both end residues are counted. The CDR3 sequence is CASSFGEGGLFF.

CDR3 sequence reads: CATSRPYAGHNQPQHF. CDR3 nucleotide sequence: TGTGCCACCAGCAGACCCTATGCGGGGCATAATCAGCCCCAGCATTTT. This chain links TRBV15 with TRBJ1-5, with a weak D call TRBD1 (5 bases). Germline loops: CDR1 LNHNV, CDR2 YYDKDF (reference sequence). The V gene lost 2 bases and the J gene lost 4 bases, with 15 bases spanning the gap. The CDR3 covers 16 residues.

The V gene is TRBV3-1 (or the pseudogene TRBV3-2), the J gene TRBJ1-6, with D possibly matching TRBD1 (5 bases). The germline CDR1 and CDR2 sequences are LGHDT and YNNKEL (reference sequence). Between the trimmed V and J ends, which lost 3 bases and 3 bases, there was a span of 18 bases. The CDR3 spans 18 residues. CDR3 region: CASSQGGVGLNYNSPLHF. The CDR3 DNA is TGTGCCAGCAGCCAGGGGGGGGTTGGACTTAACTATAATTCACCCCTCCACTTT.

V usage is TRBV18 and J usage is TRBJ1-2; tentatively, D is TRBD1 (6 bases). CDR3 length equals 16 residues. The germline V gene has CDR1 KGHSH and CDR2 LQKENI. The V end lost 0 bases, the J end lost 4 bases, and 15 bases lay between the germline ends. In DNA, the CDR3 is TGTGCCAGCTCACCACCGAACCAGGGGCAATTCTATGGCTACACCTTC. As protein: CASSPPNQGQFYGYTF.

The chain carries TRBV2 and TRBJ1-6; maybe TRBD1 (6 bases). The CDR3 is made up of 14 amino acids. V was pared by 4 bases and J by 7 bases, with 11 bases between. Looked up from germline, CDR1 is SNHLY and CDR2 is FYNNEI. CDR3 DNA: TGTGCCAGCAGTGTGGACAGAAGGAATTCACCCCTCCACTTT. It translates to CASSVDRRNSPLHF. Using reference TRBV2 and TRBJ1-6 for the parts outside the CDR3, the full variable domain is EPEVTQTPSHQVTQMGQEVILRCVPISNHLYFYWYRQILGQKVEFLVSFYNNEISEKSEIFDDQFSVERPDGSNFTLKIRSTKLEDSAMYFCASSVDRRNSPLHFGNGTRLTVT.

The chain recombines TRBV19 with TRBJ1-1; D gene ambiguous. The V gene lost 3 bases and the J gene lost 7 bases, with 9 bases spanning the gap. This CDR3 region has 12 residues. Germline assignment: CDR1 LNHDA and CDR2 SQIVND (reference sequence). CDR3 in amino acids: CASSMGSLEAFF. CDR3 DNA: TGTGCCAGTAGTATGGGCAGCCTTGAAGCTTTCTTT.

The genes are TRBV19 and TRBJ2-2; 12 positions agree with TRBD2. The CDR3 covers 15 residues. The junction had 5 bases not matched to a gene; V was cut back by 7 bases and J by 5 bases. CDR1 is LNHDA and CDR2 is SQIVND in the germline V gene (reference sequence). CDR3 bases: TGTGCCAGTATCACTAGCGGGGGGTGGACCGGGGAGCTGTTTTTT. It yields the protein CASITSGGWTGELFF.